The 20 T cell receptor beta chains in this list originate from one sample, sequenced in a study of T-cell reconstitution after alpha-beta-depleted transplantation in children (dated by TCRdb to between 2015 and 2016). Library method: PCR. The data were produced on an Illumina HiSeq 2500. To normalize quantification of the TCRbeta repertoire, the TCR libraries were built with molecular barcoding that relied on unique molecular identifiers. TCRdb itself trimmed the public reads at Q25 with fastp, ran MiXCR and retained productive beta chains. Identical CDR3 protein sequences are pooled into one entry, listed with their most common genes and DNA. The sample includes around 240,000 distinct CDR3 sequences, with approximately 9.8% observed a single time. Approximately 5.4% of the sample is in the top ten clones. This specimen consisted of PBMCs from the stem cell graft donor, obtained from the stem cell graft. The source of these receptors is a human donor who donated a stem cell graft to a child with SCID.

This rearrangement joins TRBV12-3 or TRBV12-4 to TRBJ2-7; perhaps TRBD1 as D (6 bases). V dropped 5 bases and J dropped 3 bases, with 14 bases sitting between them. The CDR3 loop spans 14 amino acids. CDR3 DNA sequence: TGTGCCAGCAGTGGGGGCGAGAACCTCTACGAGCAGTACTTC. Translated, it gives CASSGGENLYEQYF.

This clonotype appeared many times. This chain links TRBV7-9 with TRBJ1-3; D gene unclear. The V end lost 5 bases, the J end lost 4 bases, and 18 bases lay between the germline ends. CDR1 SEHNR and CDR2 FQNEAQ come from the germline V gene (reference sequence). The CDR3 covers 16 residues. CDR3: CASSRPTDLGGNTIYF. The DNA of the CDR3 is TGTGCCAGCAGCCGACCGACGGACCTGGGAGGAAACACCATATATTTT.

In this sample, this clonotype turned up many times. This chain connects TRBV29-1 to TRBJ2-3; 8 nucleotides match TRBD2. Germline V lookup: CDR1 SQVTM, CDR2 ANQGSEA. J lost 4 bases, V lost 7 bases, and 7 bases had no gene match. The CDR3 has 13 amino acids. CDR3 amino acids: CSAETGGPDTQYF. Written as DNA, the CDR3 is TGCAGCGCCGAAACGGGAGGGCCAGATACGCAGTATTTT.

The table lists this clonotype with many counts. The V gene is TRBV12-3 or TRBV12-4, the J gene TRBJ1-2; a possible D gene is TRBD1 (5 bases). The CDR3 length is 14 residues. The V gene lost 1 base and the J gene lost 4 bases, with 10 bases spanning the gap. The CDR3 sequence: CASSLVGTAYGYTF. The DNA for the CDR3 is TGTGCCAGCAGTTTAGTGGGGACGGCCTATGGCTACACCTTC.

This clonotype was found many times. V usage is TRBV12-3 or TRBV12-4 and J usage is TRBJ2-2; weak D call: TRBD1 (5 bases). V was shortened by 6 bases and J by 4 bases, with 15 bases between the two germline ends. This CDR3 is 15 amino acids long. CDR3 protein: CASSLLNQGTGELFF. The CDR3 bases are TGTGCCAGCAGCTTGTTGAACCAGGGCACCGGGGAGCTGTTTTTT.

The chain carries TRBV20-1 and TRBJ2-1, with D possibly matching TRBD2 (6 bases). The CDR3 is 13 residues long. Trimming took 3 bases from V and 9 from J, leaving 15 bases between them. Per germline, CDR1 DFQATT and CDR2 SNEGSKA (reference sequence). The CDR3 reads CSASQVQGLEQFF. The DNA for the CDR3 is TGCAGTGCTAGCCAAGTCCAGGGACTTGAGCAGTTCTTC.

The sample holds many counts of this clonotype. The chain uses TRBV5-1 and TRBJ1-2, with a weak D call TRBD1 (5 bases). The germline V gene has CDR1 SGHRS and CDR2 YFSETQ. The length of the CDR3 is 16 residues. Trimming took off 7 bases at V and 6 bases at J, with 25 bases between the two ends. The CDR3 DNA sequence: TGCGCCAGCCGCCGAGCGGGCCTCAAGGGACGGGATGGCTACACCTTC. It specifies CASRRAGLKGRDGYTF.

This clonotype has ten or more counts. This rearrangement joins TRBV29-1 to TRBJ2-5; the D call may be TRBD1 or TRBD2 (5 bases each). The V and J ends lost 5 bases and 0 bases respectively, with 16 bases between them. Germline CDR1 SQVTM, CDR2 ANQGSEA. This CDR3 comprises 15 residues. The CDR3 DNA is TGCAGCGTTCGTGAGGGACCAGGGAACCAAGAGACCCAGTACTTC. This sequence encodes CSVREGPGNQETQYF.

The rearrangement links TRBV5-1 to TRBJ2-3; the D gene is possibly TRBD1 (5 bases). Germline V lookup: CDR1 SGHRS, CDR2 YFSETQ. The CDR3 is made up of 14 amino acids. Trimming left V 0 bases short and J 9 bases short, with 14 bases between. CDR3 sequence reads: CASSLDRSRDTQYF. The CDR3 DNA reads TGCGCCAGCAGCTTGGACAGGAGCAGAGACACGCAGTATTTT.

This clonotype was recorded many times. This chain connects TRBV4-1 to TRBJ2-5; D call uncertain. The V gene lost 1 base and the J gene lost 4 bases, with 10 bases spanning the gap. Germline assignment: CDR1 MGHRA and CDR2 YSYEKL. This CDR3 has 14 amino acids. CDR3 amino acids: CASSQVVVAETQYF. The DNA of the CDR3 is TGCGCCAGCAGCCAAGTAGTAGTGGCAGAGACCCAGTACTTC.

This clonotype was counted many times. The chain combines TRBV7-2 with TRBJ1-1; 8 nucleotides agree with TRBD1. This CDR3 has 15 residues. V gave up 5 bases and J gave up 3 bases; unmatched junction bases: 8. Germline lookup yields CDR1 SGHTA and CDR2 FQGNSA. DNA for the CDR3: TGTGCCAGCAGCGCGGACAGGGCACGCCACACTGAAGCTTTCTTT. Protein: CASSADRARHTEAFF. The variable domain in full, completed from reference TRBV7-2 and TRBJ1-1, reads GAGVSQSPSNKVTEKGKDVELRCDPISGHTALYWYRQSLGQGLEFLIYFQGNSAPDKSGLPSDRFSAERTGGSVSTLTIQRTQQEDSAVYLCASSADRARHTEAFFGQGTRLTVV.

This clonotype occurred many times. In DNA, the CDR3 is TGCAGCGTTGAAGATGGGAGGGGTGAAAAACTGTTTTTT. Protein sequence: CSVEDGRGEKLFF. This chain joins TRBV29-1 and TRBJ1-4; perhaps TRBD1 as D (5 bases). Germline CDR1 reads SQVTM; CDR2 reads ANQGSEA. This CDR3 region has 13 residues. Trimming pared 0 bases from V and 7 bases from J, leaving 9 bases between.

This clonotype was observed many times. This chain uses TRBV4-1 with TRBJ2-1; 8 bases match TRBD2. V was clipped by 1 base and J by 3 bases; unmatched bases: 14. Germline V gene lookup returns CDR1 MGHRA and CDR2 YSYEKL. This CDR3 contains 19 residues. CDR3 protein: CASSQVGSSAGGIYNEQFF. DNA of the CDR3: TGCGCCAGCAGCCAAGTCGGGTCGTCCGCGGGGGGCATCTACAATGAGCAGTTCTTC.

This clonotype was seen at least ten times. V is TRBV10-3 and J is TRBJ1-2; 7 positions agree with TRBD1. The CDR3 runs 15 residues. Germline trimming cut 0 bases from V and 8 bases from J; bases unmatched to any gene: 9. CDR1 and CDR2 from the germline V gene are ENHRY and SYGVKD. CDR3 residues: CAISESRRQGAGYTF. CDR3 bases: TGTGCCATCAGTGAGTCGCGGCGACAGGGAGCAGGCTACACCTTC.

This clonotype occurred many times. This chain joins TRBV11-2 and TRBJ2-3, with 12 bases identical to TRBD2. CDR1 and CDR2 (germline): SGHAT, FQNNGV. Losses at the gene ends were 0 bases for V and 3 bases for J; bases not matched to a gene: 7. This CDR3 contains 18 residues. The DNA of the CDR3 is TGTGCCAGCAGCTTAGATTTGGGACTAGCGGGTTTAACAGATACGCAGTATTTT. Translating gives CASSLDLGLAGLTDTQYF.

This clonotype appeared many times. As DNA, the CDR3 is TGTGCCAGCACCATGACGCCTGAAGCTTTCTTT. Translated: CASTMTPEAFF. The gene calls are TRBV7-9 and TRBJ1-1; D is undetermined. Trimming left V 7 bases short and J 6 bases short, with 9 bases between. Germline lookup yields CDR1 SEHNR and CDR2 FQNEAQ (reference sequence). CDR3 size: 11 residues.

This clonotype was seen many times. This sequence joins TRBV7-3 and TRBJ2-6; tentative D call: TRBD2 (6 bases). Looked up from germline, CDR1 is SGHTA and CDR2 is FQGTGA. The CDR3 extends over 17 amino acids. Between the trimmed V and J ends, which lost 1 base and 2 bases, there was a span of 12 bases. The CDR3 coding sequence is TGTGCCAGCAGCTTAAGGGACTCTTTCCCTGGGGCCAACGTCCTGACTTTC. Amino acid sequence: CASSLRDSFPGANVLTF.

This clonotype has ten or more counts. The chain recombines TRBV5-1 with TRBJ2-2; D might be TRBD1 (6 bases). Germline CDR1 is SGHRS and CDR2 is YFSETQ. The CDR3 is 14 residues long. Between the trimmed V and J ends, which lost 4 bases and 1 base, there was a span of 8 bases. The CDR3 coding sequence is TGCGCCAGCAGCATGGGACAGAACACCGGGGAGCTGTTTTTT. Its translation: CASSMGQNTGELFF.

This clonotype was found many times. This chain uses TRBV29-1 with TRBJ2-1, with TRBD2 as a possible D gene (5 bases). This CDR3 has 13 residues. The germline V gene encodes CDR1 SQVTM and CDR2 ANQGSEA. V shed 4 bases and J shed 7 bases, with 14 bases lying between them. Here the CDR3 reads CSVARSTTNEQFF. The CDR3 DNA reads TGCAGCGTTGCCCGGTCGACTACAAATGAGCAGTTCTTC.

The genes are TRBV7-2 and TRBJ2-5; D is perhaps TRBD1 (6 bases). Deletions cut 4 bases from V and 4 bases from J, with 13 bases between. CDR3 length: 14 residues. Germline CDR1 and CDR2: SGHTA and FQGNSA. The CDR3 DNA reads TGTGCCAGCAGCTCTGCGGACAGTCGAGAGACCCAGTACTTC. Residues: CASSSADSRETQYF.